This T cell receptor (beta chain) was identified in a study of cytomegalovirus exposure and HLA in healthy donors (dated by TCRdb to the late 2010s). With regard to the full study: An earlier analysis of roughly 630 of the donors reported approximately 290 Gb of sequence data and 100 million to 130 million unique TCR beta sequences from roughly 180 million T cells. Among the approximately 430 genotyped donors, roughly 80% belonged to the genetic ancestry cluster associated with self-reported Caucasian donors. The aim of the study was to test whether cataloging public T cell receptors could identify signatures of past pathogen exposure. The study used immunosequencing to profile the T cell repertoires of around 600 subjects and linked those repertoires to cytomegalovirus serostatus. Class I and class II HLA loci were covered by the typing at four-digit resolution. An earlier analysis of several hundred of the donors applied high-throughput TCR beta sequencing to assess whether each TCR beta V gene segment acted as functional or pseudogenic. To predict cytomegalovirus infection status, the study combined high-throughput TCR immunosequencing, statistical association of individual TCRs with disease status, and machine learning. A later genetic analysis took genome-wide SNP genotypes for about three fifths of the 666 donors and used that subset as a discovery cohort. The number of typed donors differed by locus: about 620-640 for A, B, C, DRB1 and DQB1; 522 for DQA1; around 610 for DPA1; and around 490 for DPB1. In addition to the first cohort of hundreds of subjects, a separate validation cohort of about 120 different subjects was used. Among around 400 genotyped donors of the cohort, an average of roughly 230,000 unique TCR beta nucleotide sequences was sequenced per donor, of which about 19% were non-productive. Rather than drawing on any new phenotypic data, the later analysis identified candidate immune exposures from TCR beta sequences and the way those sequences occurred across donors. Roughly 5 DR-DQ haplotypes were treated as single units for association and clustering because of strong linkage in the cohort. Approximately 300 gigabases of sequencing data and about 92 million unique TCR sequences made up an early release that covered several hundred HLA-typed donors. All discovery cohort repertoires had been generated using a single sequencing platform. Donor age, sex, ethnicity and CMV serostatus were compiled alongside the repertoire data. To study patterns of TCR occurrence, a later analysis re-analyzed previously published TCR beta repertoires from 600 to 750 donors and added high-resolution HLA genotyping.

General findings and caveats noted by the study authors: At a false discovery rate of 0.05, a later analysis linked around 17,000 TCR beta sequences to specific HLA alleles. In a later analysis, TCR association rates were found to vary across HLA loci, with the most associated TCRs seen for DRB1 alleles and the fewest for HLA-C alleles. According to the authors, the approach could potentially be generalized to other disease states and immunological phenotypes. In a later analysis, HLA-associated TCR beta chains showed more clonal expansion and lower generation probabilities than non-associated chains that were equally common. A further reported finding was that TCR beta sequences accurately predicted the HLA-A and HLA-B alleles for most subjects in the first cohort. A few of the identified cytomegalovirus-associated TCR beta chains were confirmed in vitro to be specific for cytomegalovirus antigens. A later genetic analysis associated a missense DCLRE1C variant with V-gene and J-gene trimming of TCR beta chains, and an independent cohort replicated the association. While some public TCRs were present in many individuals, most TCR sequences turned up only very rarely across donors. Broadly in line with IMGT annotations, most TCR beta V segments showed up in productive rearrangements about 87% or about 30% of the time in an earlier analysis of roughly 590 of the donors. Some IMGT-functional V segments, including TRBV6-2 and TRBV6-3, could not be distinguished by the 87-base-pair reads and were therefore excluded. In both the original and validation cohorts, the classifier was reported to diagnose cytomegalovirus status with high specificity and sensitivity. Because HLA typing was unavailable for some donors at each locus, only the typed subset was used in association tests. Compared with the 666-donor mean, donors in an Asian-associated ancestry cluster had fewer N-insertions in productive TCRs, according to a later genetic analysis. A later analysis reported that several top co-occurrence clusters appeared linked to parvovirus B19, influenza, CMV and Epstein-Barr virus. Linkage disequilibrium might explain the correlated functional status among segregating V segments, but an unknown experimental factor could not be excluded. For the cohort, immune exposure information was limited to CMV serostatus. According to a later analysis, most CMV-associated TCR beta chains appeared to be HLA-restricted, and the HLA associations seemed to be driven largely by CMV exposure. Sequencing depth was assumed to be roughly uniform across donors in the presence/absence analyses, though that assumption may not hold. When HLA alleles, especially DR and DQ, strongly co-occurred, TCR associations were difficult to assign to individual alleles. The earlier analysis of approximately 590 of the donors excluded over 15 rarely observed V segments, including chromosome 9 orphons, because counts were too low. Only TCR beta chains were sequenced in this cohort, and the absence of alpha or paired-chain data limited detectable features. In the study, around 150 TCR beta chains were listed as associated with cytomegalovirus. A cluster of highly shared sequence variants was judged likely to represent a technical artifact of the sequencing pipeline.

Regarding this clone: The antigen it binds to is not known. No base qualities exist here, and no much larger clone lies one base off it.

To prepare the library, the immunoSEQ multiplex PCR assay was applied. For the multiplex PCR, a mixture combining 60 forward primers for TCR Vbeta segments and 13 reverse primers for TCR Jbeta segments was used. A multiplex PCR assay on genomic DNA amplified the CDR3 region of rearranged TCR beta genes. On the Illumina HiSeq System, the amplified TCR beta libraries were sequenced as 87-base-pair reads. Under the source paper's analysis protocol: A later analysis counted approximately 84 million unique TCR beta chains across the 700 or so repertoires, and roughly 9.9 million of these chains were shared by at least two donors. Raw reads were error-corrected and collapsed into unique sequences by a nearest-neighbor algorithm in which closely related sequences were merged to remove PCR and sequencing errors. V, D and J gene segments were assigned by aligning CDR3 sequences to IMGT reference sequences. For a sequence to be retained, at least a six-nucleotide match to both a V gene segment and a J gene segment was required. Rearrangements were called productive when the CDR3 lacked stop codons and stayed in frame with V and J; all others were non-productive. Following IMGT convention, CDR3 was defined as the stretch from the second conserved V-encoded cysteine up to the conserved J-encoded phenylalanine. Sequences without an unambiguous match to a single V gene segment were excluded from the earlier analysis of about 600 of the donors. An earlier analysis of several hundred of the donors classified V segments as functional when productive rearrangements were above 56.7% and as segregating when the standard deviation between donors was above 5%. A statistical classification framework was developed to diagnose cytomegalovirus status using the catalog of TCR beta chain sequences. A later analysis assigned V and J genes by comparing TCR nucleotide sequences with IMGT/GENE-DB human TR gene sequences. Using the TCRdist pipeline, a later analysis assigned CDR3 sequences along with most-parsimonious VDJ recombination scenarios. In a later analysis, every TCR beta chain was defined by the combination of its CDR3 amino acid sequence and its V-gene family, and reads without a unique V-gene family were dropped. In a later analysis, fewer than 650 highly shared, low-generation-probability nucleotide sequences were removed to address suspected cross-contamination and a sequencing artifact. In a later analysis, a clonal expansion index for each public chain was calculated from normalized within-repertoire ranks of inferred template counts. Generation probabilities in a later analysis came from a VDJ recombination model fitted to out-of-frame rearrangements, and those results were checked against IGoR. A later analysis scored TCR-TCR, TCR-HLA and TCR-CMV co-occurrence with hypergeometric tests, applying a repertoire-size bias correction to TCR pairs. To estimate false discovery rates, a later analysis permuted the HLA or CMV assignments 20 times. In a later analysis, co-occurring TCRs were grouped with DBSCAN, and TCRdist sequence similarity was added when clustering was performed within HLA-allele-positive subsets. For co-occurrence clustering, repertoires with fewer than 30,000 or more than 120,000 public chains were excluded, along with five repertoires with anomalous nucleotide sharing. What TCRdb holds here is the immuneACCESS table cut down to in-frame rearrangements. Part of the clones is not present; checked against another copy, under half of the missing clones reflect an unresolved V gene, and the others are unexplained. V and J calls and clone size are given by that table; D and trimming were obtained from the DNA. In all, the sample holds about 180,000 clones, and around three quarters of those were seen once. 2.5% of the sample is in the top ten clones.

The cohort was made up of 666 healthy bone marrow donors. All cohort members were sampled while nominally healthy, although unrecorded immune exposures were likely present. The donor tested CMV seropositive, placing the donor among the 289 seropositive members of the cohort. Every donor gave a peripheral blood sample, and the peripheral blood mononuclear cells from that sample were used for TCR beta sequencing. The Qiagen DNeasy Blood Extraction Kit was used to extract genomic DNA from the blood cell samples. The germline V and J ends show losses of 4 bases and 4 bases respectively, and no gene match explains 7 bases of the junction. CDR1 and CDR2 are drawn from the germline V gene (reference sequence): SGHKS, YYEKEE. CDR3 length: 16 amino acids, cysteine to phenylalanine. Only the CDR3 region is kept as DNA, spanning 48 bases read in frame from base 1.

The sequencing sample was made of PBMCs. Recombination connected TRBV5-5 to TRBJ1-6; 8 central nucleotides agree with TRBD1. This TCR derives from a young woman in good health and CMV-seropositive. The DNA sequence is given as TGTGCCAGCAGCCCAGGACAGGGTTGGTATAATTCACCCCTCCACTTT. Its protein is CASSPGQGWYNSPLHF.